The T cell receptor (beta chain) described here comes from a study of T-cell reconstitution after alpha-beta-depleted transplantation in children. Preparation of the TCRbeta library was carried out with unique molecular identifiers. Each CDR3 protein is one row after TCRdb ran MiXCR on the PCR reads. The sample carries roughly 200,000 distinct CDR3 sequences, roughly 15% recorded once. CDR3 length: 15 amino acids. V gave up 0 bases and J gave up 4 bases, with 10 bases separating them. Germline V gene lookup returns CDR1 KGHSH and CDR2 LQKENI. This chain connects TRBV18 to TRBJ1-5, with a weak D call TRBD1 (5 bases). The sequencing used PBMCs from the stem cell graft donor, collected from the stem cell graft. This clonotype was sampled from a human donor who donated a stem cell graft to a child with acute lymphoblastic leukemia. The CDR3 here is CASSPPLSGNQPQHF. The CDR3 coding sequence is TGTGCCAGCTCACCACCGTTGTCAGGGAATCAGCCCCAGCATTTT.